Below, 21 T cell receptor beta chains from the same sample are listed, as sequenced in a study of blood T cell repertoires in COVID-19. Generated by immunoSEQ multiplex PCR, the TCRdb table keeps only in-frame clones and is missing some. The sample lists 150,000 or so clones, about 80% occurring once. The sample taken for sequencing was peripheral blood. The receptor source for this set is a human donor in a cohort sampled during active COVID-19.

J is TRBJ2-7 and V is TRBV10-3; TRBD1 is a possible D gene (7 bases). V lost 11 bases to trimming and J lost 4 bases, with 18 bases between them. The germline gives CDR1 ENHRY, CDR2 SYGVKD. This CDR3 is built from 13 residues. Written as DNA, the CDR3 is TGTGCCGCCAGGGGGGCGGGGACGTACGAGCAGTACTTC. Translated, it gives CAARGAGTYEQYF.

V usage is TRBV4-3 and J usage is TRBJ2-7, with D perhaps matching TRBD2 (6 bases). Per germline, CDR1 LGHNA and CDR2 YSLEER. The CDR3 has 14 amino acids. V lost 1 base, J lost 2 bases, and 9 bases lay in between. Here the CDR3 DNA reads TGCGCCAGCAGCCAAGGTGGAGGGGCCTACGAGCAGTACTTC. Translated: CASSQGGGAYEQYF.

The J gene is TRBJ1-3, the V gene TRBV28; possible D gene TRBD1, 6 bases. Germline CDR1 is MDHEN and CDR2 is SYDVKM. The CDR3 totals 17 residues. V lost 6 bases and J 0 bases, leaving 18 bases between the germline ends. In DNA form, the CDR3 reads TGTGCCAGCAGCGCCCCCGGACAGAGATTCTCTGGAAACACCATATATTTT. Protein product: CASSAPGQRFSGNTIYF.

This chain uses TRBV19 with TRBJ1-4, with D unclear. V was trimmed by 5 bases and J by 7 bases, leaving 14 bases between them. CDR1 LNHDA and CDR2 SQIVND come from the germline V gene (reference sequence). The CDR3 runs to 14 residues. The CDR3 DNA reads TGTGCCAGTAGTCCCCCGGGGAGGAGTGAAAAACTGTTTTTT. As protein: CASSPPGRSEKLFF.

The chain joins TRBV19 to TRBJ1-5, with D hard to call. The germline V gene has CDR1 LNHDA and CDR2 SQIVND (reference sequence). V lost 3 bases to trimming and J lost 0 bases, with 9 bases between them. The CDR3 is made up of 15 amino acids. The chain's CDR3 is CASSMGSYSNQPQHF. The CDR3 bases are TGTGCCAGTAGTATGGGCAGTTATAGCAATCAGCCCCAGCATTTT.

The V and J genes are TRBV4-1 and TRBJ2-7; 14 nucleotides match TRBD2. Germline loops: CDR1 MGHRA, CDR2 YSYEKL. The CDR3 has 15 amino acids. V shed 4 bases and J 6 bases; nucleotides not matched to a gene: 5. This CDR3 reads CASSLGTSGRFEQYF. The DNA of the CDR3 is TGCGCCAGCAGCCTCGGGACTAGCGGGAGATTCGAGCAGTACTTC.

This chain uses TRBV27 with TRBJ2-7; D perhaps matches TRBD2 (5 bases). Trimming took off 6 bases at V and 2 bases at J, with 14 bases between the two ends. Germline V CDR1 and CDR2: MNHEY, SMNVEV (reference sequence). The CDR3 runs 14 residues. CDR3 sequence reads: CASRGRGRTYEQYF. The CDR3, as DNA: TGTGCCAGCAGGGGCCGAGGGCGGACCTACGAGCAGTACTTC.

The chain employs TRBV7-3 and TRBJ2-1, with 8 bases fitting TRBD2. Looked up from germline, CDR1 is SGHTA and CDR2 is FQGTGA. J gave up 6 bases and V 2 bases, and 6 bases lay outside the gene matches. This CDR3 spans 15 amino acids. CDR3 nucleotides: TGTGCCAGCAGCTTAGGTCCTAGCGGGCCCAATGAGCAGTTCTTC. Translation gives CASSLGPSGPNEQFF.

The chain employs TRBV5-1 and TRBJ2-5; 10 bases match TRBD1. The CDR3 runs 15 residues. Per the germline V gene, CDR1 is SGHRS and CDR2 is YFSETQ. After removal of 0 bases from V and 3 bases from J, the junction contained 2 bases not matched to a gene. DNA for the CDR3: TGCGCCAGCAGCTTGGACGGGACAGGGGAAGAGACCCAGTACTTC. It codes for CASSLDGTGEETQYF.

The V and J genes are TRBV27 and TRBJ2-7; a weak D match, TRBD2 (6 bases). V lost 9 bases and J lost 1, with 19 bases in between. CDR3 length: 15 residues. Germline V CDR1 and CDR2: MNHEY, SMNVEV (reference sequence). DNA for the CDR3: TGTGCCAGTAGTCAACCCGGGACTGGGTCCTACGAGCAGTACTTC. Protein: CASSQPGTGSYEQYF.

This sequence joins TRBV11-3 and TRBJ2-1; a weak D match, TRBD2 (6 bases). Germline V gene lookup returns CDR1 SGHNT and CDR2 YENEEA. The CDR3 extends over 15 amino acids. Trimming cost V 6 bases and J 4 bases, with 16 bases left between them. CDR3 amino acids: CASSPSLGTYNEQFF. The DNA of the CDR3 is TGTGCCAGCAGTCCTAGTCTAGGGACTTACAATGAGCAGTTCTTC.

CDR3 sequence: CATARTSNTGELFF. In DNA form, the CDR3 reads TGTGCCACCGCTAGGACTTCGAACACCGGGGAGCTGTTTTTT. The J gene is TRBJ2-2, the V gene TRBV24-1; the D gene is possibly TRBD2 (5 bases). Germline assignment: CDR1 KGHDR and CDR2 SFDVKD. The CDR3 loop spans 14 amino acids. V was trimmed by 9 bases and J by 0 bases, leaving 10 bases between them.

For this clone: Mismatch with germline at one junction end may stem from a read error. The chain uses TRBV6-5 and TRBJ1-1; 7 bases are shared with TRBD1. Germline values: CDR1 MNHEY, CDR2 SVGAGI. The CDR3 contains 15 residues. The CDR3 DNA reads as TGTGCCAGCAGGTACTCTCCACAGGGGAGCACTGAAGCTTTCTTT. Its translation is CASRYSPQGSTEAFF.

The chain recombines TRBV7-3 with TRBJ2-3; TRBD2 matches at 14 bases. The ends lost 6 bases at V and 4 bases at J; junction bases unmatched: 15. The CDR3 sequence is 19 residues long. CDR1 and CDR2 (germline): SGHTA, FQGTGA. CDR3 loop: CASSFRGTSGSFRSDTQYF. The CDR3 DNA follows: TGTGCCAGCAGTTTCCGGGGGACTAGCGGGAGCTTTAGGTCAGATACGCAGTATTTT.

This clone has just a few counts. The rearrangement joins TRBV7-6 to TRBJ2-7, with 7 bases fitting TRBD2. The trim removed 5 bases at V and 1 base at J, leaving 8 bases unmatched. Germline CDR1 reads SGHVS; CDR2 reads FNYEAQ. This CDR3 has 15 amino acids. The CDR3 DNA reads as TGTGCCAGCAGCCCGGGACTACTGGCTTCCTACGAGCAGTACTTC. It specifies CASSPGLLASYEQYF.

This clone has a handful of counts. In nucleotides, the CDR3 is TGTGCCAGATCTCTGGGGGTAGCGGGAGGCCACGAGCAGTACTTC. Its translation: CARSLGVAGGHEQYF. This sequence joins TRBV14 and TRBJ2-7; 10 positions match TRBD2. This CDR3 is built from 15 residues. In germline, CDR1 is SGHDN, CDR2 FVKESK. With 9 bases clipped from V and 5 bases from J, the junction kept 13 bases outside the gene matches.

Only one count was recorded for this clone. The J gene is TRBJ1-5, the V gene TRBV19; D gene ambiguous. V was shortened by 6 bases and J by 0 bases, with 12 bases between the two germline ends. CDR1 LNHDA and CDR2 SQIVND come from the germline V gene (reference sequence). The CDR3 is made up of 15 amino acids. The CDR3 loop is CASSPTTYSNQPQHF. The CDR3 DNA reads TGTGCCAGTAGCCCCACCACCTATAGCAATCAGCCCCAGCATTTT.

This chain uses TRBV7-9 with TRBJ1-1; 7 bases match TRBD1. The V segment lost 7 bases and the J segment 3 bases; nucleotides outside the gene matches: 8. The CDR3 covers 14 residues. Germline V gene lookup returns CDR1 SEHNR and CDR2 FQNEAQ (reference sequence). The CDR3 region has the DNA TGTGCCAGCACCCAAGGGGGCCGGGACACTGAAGCTTTCTTT. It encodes CASTQGGRDTEAFF.

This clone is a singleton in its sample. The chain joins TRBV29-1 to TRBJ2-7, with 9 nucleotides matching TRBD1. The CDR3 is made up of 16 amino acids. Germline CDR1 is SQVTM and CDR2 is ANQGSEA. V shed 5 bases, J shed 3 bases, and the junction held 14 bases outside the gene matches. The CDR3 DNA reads TGCAGCGTTCGAACGCGTAACAGGGGGCCTCTCTACGAGCAGTACTTC. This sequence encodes CSVRTRNRGPLYEQYF.

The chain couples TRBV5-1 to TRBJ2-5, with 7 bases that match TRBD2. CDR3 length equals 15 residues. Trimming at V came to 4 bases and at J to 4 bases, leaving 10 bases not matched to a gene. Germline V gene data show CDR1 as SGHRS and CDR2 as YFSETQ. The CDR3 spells CASSPGTKRLETQYF. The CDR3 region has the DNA TGCGCCAGCAGCCCTGGGACTAAGCGTTTAGAGACCCAGTACTTC.

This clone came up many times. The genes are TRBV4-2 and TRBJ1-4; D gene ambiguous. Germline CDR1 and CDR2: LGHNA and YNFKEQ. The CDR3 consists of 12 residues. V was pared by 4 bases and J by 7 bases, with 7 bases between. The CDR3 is CASSPLSEKLFF. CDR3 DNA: TGTGCCAGCAGCCCCCTCAGTGAAAAACTGTTTTTT.